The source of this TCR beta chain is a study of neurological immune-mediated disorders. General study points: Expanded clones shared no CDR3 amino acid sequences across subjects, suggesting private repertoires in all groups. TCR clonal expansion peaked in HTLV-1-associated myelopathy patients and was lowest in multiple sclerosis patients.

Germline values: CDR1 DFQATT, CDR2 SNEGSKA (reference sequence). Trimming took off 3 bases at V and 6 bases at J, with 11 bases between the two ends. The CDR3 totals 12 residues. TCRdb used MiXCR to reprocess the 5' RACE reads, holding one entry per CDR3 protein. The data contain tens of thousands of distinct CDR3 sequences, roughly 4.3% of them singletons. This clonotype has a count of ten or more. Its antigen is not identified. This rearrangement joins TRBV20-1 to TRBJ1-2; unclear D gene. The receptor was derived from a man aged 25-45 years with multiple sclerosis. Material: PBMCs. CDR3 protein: CSASQEVDGYTF. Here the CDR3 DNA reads TGCAGTGCTAGTCAGGAGGTGGATGGCTACACCTTC.